These 9 T cell receptor beta chains share one sample of origin, sequenced in a study of cytomegalovirus exposure and HLA in healthy donors. PCR was performed using 60 Vbeta and 13 Jbeta primers. Measured with immunoSEQ multiplex PCR; TCRdb has only the in-frame clones, and not every one. The sample contains 90,000 to 120,000 clones, roughly 80% of which appear only once. Sequenced: PBMCs. The receptors originated from a female donor in good health and CMV-seropositive.

The genes are TRBV27 and TRBJ2-3; 7 positions match TRBD1. V was clipped by 6 bases and J by 2 bases; unmatched bases: 11. The germline gives CDR1 MNHEY, CDR2 SMNVEV (reference sequence). The length of the CDR3 is 16 residues. The chain's CDR3 is CASRLRRTGVTDTQYF. The DNA of the CDR3 is TGTGCCAGCAGACTCCGTAGGACAGGAGTCACAGATACGCAGTATTTT.

The rearrangement joins TRBV11-1 to TRBJ2-3, with D uncertain. V was shortened by 3 bases and J by 6 bases, with 16 bases between the two germline ends. The germline CDR1 and CDR2 sequences are SGHAT and FQDESV (reference sequence). The CDR3 runs to 15 residues. CDR3 DNA sequence: TGTGCCAGCAGCTTGAGGTCTGGTCTAGACGATACGCAGTATTTT. Amino acids: CASSLRSGLDDTQYF.

This clone was seen more than once but under ten times. The chain is built from TRBV6-5 and TRBJ2-1; the D gene is possibly TRBD2 (6 bases). This CDR3 region has 15 residues. Trimming removed 6 bases from V and 6 bases from J, with 18 bases in between. Germline lookup yields CDR1 MNHEY and CDR2 SVGAGI. The CDR3 bases are TGTGCCAGCAGCAAAAGAGGATCGGGAGCCAATGAGCAGTTCTTC. Amino acids: CASSKRGSGANEQFF.

There are a few counts of this clone. This rearrangement joins TRBV6-1 to TRBJ1-1; D is undetermined. This CDR3 has 16 amino acids. Trimming removed 1 base from V and 0 bases from J, with 12 bases in between. CDR1 and CDR2 from the germline V gene are MNHNS and SASEGT. The CDR3 here is CASSEGWGDMNTEAFF. CDR3 nucleotides: TGTGCCAGCAGTGAAGGTTGGGGAGACATGAACACTGAAGCTTTCTTT.

J is TRBJ2-2 and V is TRBV9; no clear D. The CDR3 sequence is 14 residues long. V lost 3 bases to trimming and J lost 1 base, with 7 bases between them. Per germline, CDR1 SGDLS and CDR2 YYNGEE. CDR3 residues: CASSGRVNTGELFF. CDR3 DNA: TGTGCCAGCAGCGGGAGAGTGAACACCGGGGAGCTGTTTTTT.

V gene TRBV7-2 combines with J gene TRBJ1-2; TRBD1 agrees at 8 bases. Germline V CDR1 and CDR2: SGHTA, FQGNSA. V lost 9 bases to trimming and J lost 0 bases; unmatched junction nucleotides: 6. This CDR3 contains 14 residues. The DNA for the CDR3 is TGTGCCAGTAACCGGGACAGGACTAACTATGGCTACACCTTC. It yields the protein CASNRDRTNYGYTF.

The chain employs TRBV2 and TRBJ1-2, with TRBD1 identical over 10 bases. Germline V gene sequence: CDR1 SNHLY, CDR2 FYNNEI. CDR3 length equals 17 residues. The ends lost 6 bases at V and 7 bases at J; junction bases unmatched: 17. This chain's CDR3 is CASSGEGTGVHLGGYTF. The CDR3 DNA follows: TGTGCCAGCAGCGGGGAGGGGACAGGGGTTCATTTGGGTGGCTACACCTTC. Full variable domain (rest looked up from reference TRBV2 and TRBJ1-2): EPEVTQTPSHQVTQMGQEVILRCVPISNHLYFYWYRQILGQKVEFLVSFYNNEISEKSEIFDDQFSVERPDGSNFTLKIRSTKLEDSAMYFCASSGEGTGVHLGGYTFGSGTRLTVV.

The V gene is TRBV6-1, the J gene TRBJ2-1, with D maybe TRBD2 (6 bases). Germline lookup yields CDR1 MNHNS and CDR2 SASEGT. Trimming removed 1 base at V and 3 bases at J, with 10 bases between. CDR3 length equals 15 residues. As DNA, the CDR3 is TGTGCCAGCAGTGAAGGGGACTTCCGCTACAATGAGCAGTTCTTC. It encodes CASSEGDFRYNEQFF.

The V and J genes are TRBV7-2 and TRBJ1-4; D uncertain. This CDR3 contains 16 residues. V was cut by 5 bases and J by 0 bases, with 13 bases left in between. Germline CDR1 reads SGHTA; CDR2 reads FQGNSA. The CDR3 coding sequence is TGTGCCAGCAGCATACAGAGAAAGGCAACTAATGAAAAACTGTTTTTT. It specifies CASSIQRKATNEKLFF.